This T cell receptor (beta chain) originates from a study of T-cell memory formation after mild COVID-19 (dated by TCRdb to about 2021). For the wider study: TCR sequence clusters from the two donors were largely donor specific. The cohort comprised two young, previously healthy adult volunteers, one female and one male. In two donors, T-cell clones that expanded and contracted after mild COVID-19 were tracked by sequencing TCRalpha and TCRbeta repertoires over time.

Sequencing relied on an Illumina NovaSeq 6000. Using 5'RACE with constant-segment primers, TCRalpha and TCRbeta cDNA libraries were constructed, with sample barcodes and unique molecular identifiers added in the process. RNA was extracted from every sample with Trizol reagent. The libraries were amplified in two PCR steps, and the second step added a second sample barcode and Illumina TruSeq adapters. Sequencing of the libraries was done on an Illumina NovaSeq, producing 2 x 150 bp paired-end reads. The paper's data handling went like this. With migec v1.2.7, reads were demultiplexed and then collapsed into UMI-guided consensus sequences. Using mixcr v2.1.11, the UMI consensuses were aligned to TRA and TRB V and J templates and assembled into clonotypes. Expanded or contracted clonotypes were those called significant by both edgeR and NoisET, with noise models trained on biological replicates. edgeR calls used a false discovery rate-adjusted p below 0.01 and a log2 fold-change threshold of 1. As an exploratory analysis of dynamics, max-normalized trajectories of the 1000 most abundant clonotypes were examined by PCA with hierarchical clustering. Each responding clone was given a CD4 or CD8 phenotype based on the CD4+ and CD8+ repertoires, which had been sequenced separately. Clones were called with MiXCR by TCRdb after fastp trimmed the public reads at Q25, and only in-frame beta chains were retained. Identical CDR3 proteins give one entry, which carries the most common genes and DNA. The V and J calls, along with clone size, are taken from TCRdb and not from the paper's own processing. Across this sample there are 150,000 to 200,000 distinct CDR3 sequences, with 11% seen only once. The ten largest account for roughly 3.8% of the sample.

What the study reported, not specific to this receptor: Contracting CD4+ clones turned up mainly in the CM and EM memory subsets, whereas EMRA was where CD8+ clones were enriched. Clones contracting from day 15 to 85 had balanced CD4/CD8 phenotypes, while a second wave expanding from day 15 to 37 was biased towards CD4+. Only a couple of mild cases were covered in the study, and larger cohorts including severe cases with pre-infection samples were considered necessary. SARS-CoV-2 specificity was not confirmed for the second-wave clones peaking on day 37. Some responding clones were detected in pre-infection memory, suggesting pre-existing cross-reactive memory T cells joined the SARS-CoV-2 response.

The CDR3 spans 15 residues, from the cysteine through the phenylalanine. Only the CDR3 part of the read is kept: 45 bases, read in frame from the first base. Reading the germline V gene gives CDR1 KGHSH and CDR2 LQKENI. For this chain, trimming is 1 base at the V end and 3 bases at the J end, and the number of junction bases without a gene match is 3. Ficoll-Paque density gradient centrifugation was the method used to isolate PBMCs. In its sample, this clonotype was seen a few times. The antigen this receptor binds is unknown. Base quality data are lacking; no much larger clone is found one base away.

Here the chain combines TRBV18 and TRBJ1-5; 7 nucleotides in the junction match TRBD1. The source of this sequence is a man between 18 and 29 years old who had mild COVID-19 (a few samples of this study predate the infection). The sample titles of this study are shuffled in the database, so cell type and time point are left out; the donor was told from shared clones. The sample was PBMCs or a T cell subset sorted from them (not recorded which). The encoded CDR3 is CASSPRGTDNQPQHF. The base sequence is TGTGCCAGCTCACCACGGGGGACAGACAATCAGCCCCAGCATTTT.